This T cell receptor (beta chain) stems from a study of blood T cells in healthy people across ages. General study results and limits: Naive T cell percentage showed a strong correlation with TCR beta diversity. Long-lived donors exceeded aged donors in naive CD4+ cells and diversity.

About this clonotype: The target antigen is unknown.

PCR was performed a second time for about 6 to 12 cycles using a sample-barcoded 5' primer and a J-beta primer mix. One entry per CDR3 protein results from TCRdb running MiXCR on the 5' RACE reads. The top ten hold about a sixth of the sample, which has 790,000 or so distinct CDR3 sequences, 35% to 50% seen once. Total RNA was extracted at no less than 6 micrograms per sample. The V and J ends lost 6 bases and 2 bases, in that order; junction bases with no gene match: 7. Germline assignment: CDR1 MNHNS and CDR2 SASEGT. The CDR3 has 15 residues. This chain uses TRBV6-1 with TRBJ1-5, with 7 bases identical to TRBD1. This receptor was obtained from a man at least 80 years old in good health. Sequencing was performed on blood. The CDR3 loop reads CASRQGLRGNQPQHF. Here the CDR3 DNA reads TGTGCCAGCAGACAGGGGTTAAGGGGCAATCAGCCCCAGCATTTT.